This passage covers 15 T cell receptor beta chains from one sample sequenced in a study of Ad26.COV2.S vaccination and SARS-CoV-2 variants. TCRdb's copy holds only in-frame clones and misses some; the assay was immunoSEQ multiplex PCR. The sample yields fewer than 900,000 clones, 89% seen once. Treatment specified: about 20 received Ad26.COV2.S at low or high dose, single or two shots; about five received placebo; per-sample allocation not given. The samples were gathered on day 63 after the first injection of vaccine or placebo. Sequenced here: peripheral blood, sampled in a trial of Ad26.COV2.S vaccine versus placebo. These TCRs come from a person between 18 and 65 years old who received the Ad26.COV2.S COVID-19 vaccine or a placebo.

The V and J genes are TRBV5-1 and TRBJ2-7; 7 bases align to TRBD2. The ends lost 7 bases at V and 6 bases at J; junction bases unmatched: 13. The CDR3 is 14 residues long. Germline lookup yields CDR1 SGHRS and CDR2 YFSETQ. CDR3 loop: CASRDGGSITEQYF. Here the CDR3 DNA reads TGCGCCAGCCGGGACGGGGGGTCGATAACCGAGCAGTACTTC. Looking up the rest from reference TRBV5-1 and TRBJ2-7 gives the full variable domain: KAGVTQTPRYLIKTRGQQVTLSCSPISGHRSVSWYQQTPGQGLQFLFEYFSETQRNKGNFPGRFSGRQFSNSRSEMNVSTLELGDSALYLCASRDGGSITEQYFGPGTRLTVT.

This chain connects TRBV3-1 (or the pseudogene TRBV3-2) to TRBJ1-6, with 7 bases that match TRBD1. Germline V gives CDR1 LGHDT, CDR2 YNNKEL (reference sequence). This CDR3 region has 16 residues. The J segment lost 7 bases and the V segment lost 2 bases, leaving 8 bases of the junction unmatched. The CDR3 DNA follows: TGTGCCAGCAGCCAAATGAGGGGGCTTTGGAATTCACCCCTCCACTTT. Protein product: CASSQMRGLWNSPLHF.

The J gene is TRBJ2-1, the V gene TRBV7-3; 9 positions agree with TRBD1. With V trimmed by 1 base and J by 4 bases, 5 bases remained unmatched. CDR3 length equals 16 residues. Germline-derived CDR1 and CDR2 are SGHTA and FQGTGA. As DNA, the CDR3 is TGTGCCAGCAGCTTAAAGTTGGGACAGGGATACAATGAGCAGTTCTTC. Translated: CASSLKLGQGYNEQFF.

The V gene is TRBV30, the J gene TRBJ1-4; possibly TRBD1 for D (6 bases). The CDR3 is made up of 13 amino acids. Trimming removed 2 bases at V and 5 bases at J, with 9 bases between. Germline V lookup: CDR1 GTSNPN, CDR2 SVGIG (reference sequence). For the CDR3, the DNA is TGTGCCTGGAGTCGGGACACCAATGAAAAACTGTTTTTT. It is translated as CAWSRDTNEKLFF.

The chain links TRBV27 to TRBJ2-5; the D is unclear. Germline values: CDR1 MNHEY, CDR2 SMNVEV (reference sequence). Trimming stripped 5 bases from V and 5 bases from J, with 12 bases between. The CDR3 runs 13 residues. This chain's CDR3 is CASSPPSRETQYF. The CDR3 coding sequence is TGTGCCAGCAGTCCCCCCTCTAGGGAGACCCAGTACTTC.

Only one count was recorded for this clone. The chain couples TRBV30 to TRBJ1-3; D is unresolved. The V gene lost 5 bases and the J gene lost 4 bases, with 15 bases spanning the gap. The CDR3 spans 14 residues. Germline-derived CDR1 and CDR2 are GTSNPN and SVGIG (reference sequence). The CDR3: CAWAILTRGNTIYF. In DNA form, the CDR3 reads TGTGCCTGGGCTATCCTGACAAGAGGAAACACCATATATTTT.

CDR3 DNA sequence: TGCAGCGTCTCCCATGGGGGGGAGGGATTCTACAATGAGCAGTTCTTC. Translating it yields CSVSHGGEGFYNEQFF. The chain links TRBV29-1 to TRBJ2-1, with 7 positions matching TRBD2. The V gene's germline CDR1 is SQVTM and CDR2 ANQGSEA. With V trimmed by 6 bases and J by 3 bases, 14 bases remained unmatched. This CDR3 is built from 16 residues.

The chain couples TRBV6-5 to TRBJ2-3; 10 bases are a match to TRBD2. CDR1 is MNHEY and CDR2 is SVGAGI in the germline V gene. The CDR3 consists of 15 residues. J was trimmed by 4 bases and V by 6 bases; bases with no gene match: 7. The CDR3 loop reads CASSYSGRASDTQYF. The CDR3, as DNA: TGTGCCAGCAGCTACAGCGGGAGGGCCTCAGATACGCAGTATTTT.

This sequence joins TRBV11-2 and TRBJ2-1, with D unresolved. CDR3 length: 15 amino acids. Trimming removed 3 bases at V and 7 bases at J, with 16 bases between. From germline, CDR1 is SGHAT and CDR2 FQNNGV. The CDR3 is CASSFNPPQGNEQFF. DNA for the CDR3: TGTGCCAGCAGCTTTAATCCCCCCCAAGGTAATGAGCAGTTCTTC.

The chain's CDR3 is CASSLDVGANTGELFF. Written as DNA, the CDR3 is TGTGCCAGCAGCTTAGACGTAGGCGCGAACACCGGGGAGCTGTTTTTT. The gene calls are TRBV7-9 and TRBJ2-2, with D unclear. There are 16 residues in the CDR3. Trimming stripped 1 base from V and 0 bases from J, with 9 bases between. Germline V gene lookup returns CDR1 SEHNR and CDR2 FQNEAQ (reference sequence).

The chain employs TRBV5-6 and TRBJ2-1; 8 nucleotides match TRBD1. The CDR3 runs 15 residues. V lost 4 bases and J lost 8; bases outside the gene matches: 11. Germline CDR1 SGHDT, CDR2 YYEEEE. The DNA for the CDR3 is TGTGCCAGCAGCAACCGGGACAGGCCTTTGGATGAGCAGTTCTTC. Protein product: CASSNRDRPLDEQFF. The full variable domain, its missing parts supplied by reference TRBV5-6 and TRBJ2-1, is DAGVTQSPTHLIKTRGQQVTLRCSPKSGHDTVSWYQQALGQGPQFIFQYYEEEERQRGNFPDRFSGHQFPNYSSELNVNALLLGDSALYLCASSNRDRPLDEQFFGPGTRLTVL.

The J gene is TRBJ2-7, the V gene TRBV14; 7 bases line up with TRBD1. Unmatched junction bases numbered 11, after V lost 3 bases and J lost 6 bases. CDR1 SGHDN and CDR2 FVKESK come from the germline V gene. The CDR3 runs to 15 residues. CDR3 in DNA: TGTGCCAGCAGCCATCGATCACACAGGGGTGGCGAGCAGTACTTC. This codes for CASSHRSHRGGEQYF.

A word on this clone: Other DNA variants within this sample encode the same CDR3. The chain recombines TRBV5-1 with TRBJ1-5; D gene unclear. This CDR3 has 14 residues. V lost 0 bases and J lost 2, with 6 bases in between. Per germline, CDR1 SGHRS and CDR2 YFSETQ. The CDR3 region is CASSLEGGNQPQHF. CDR3 coding DNA: TGCGCCAGCAGCTTGGAGGGCGGCAATCAGCCCCAGCATTTT.

The chain has TRBV7-8 and TRBJ1-1; possible D gene TRBD1, 5 bases. Between the trimmed V and J ends, which lost 8 bases and 2 bases, there was a span of 21 bases. The germline V gene encodes CDR1 SGHVS and CDR2 FQNEAQ. This CDR3 has 16 residues. In DNA form, the CDR3 reads TGTGCCAGCGGAGCGTGGGGGGGTCCCTACAACACTGAAGCTTTCTTT. Its protein product is CASGAWGGPYNTEAFF.

The chain is built from TRBV2 and TRBJ2-7; D is unclear. From germline, CDR1 is SNHLY and CDR2 FYNNEI. The CDR3 spans 12 residues. The ends were cut back, 3 bases at V and 3 bases at J, with 6 bases in the middle. The CDR3 sequence is CASSDRFYEQYF. For the CDR3, the DNA is TGTGCCAGCAGTGACAGATTCTACGAGCAGTACTTC.